The next 20 T cell receptor beta chains were all read from a single sample in a study of CD8 T cells in ankylosing spondylitis. TCRdb recomputed calls from the 5' RACE reads with MiXCR, one row per CDR3 protein. The data show around 150,000 distinct CDR3 sequences, 44% seen once. The material sequenced was synovial fluid, either unsorted or a sorted T cell fraction (not recorded which). Receptors originate from a male donor with ankylosing spondylitis.

The rearrangement uses TRBV5-1 and TRBJ1-1; 7 positions match TRBD1. The germline gives CDR1 SGHRS, CDR2 YFSETQ. The CDR3 runs 13 residues. V was clipped by 0 bases and J by 7 bases; unmatched bases: 3. CDR3: CASSLGQGYEAFF. The CDR3 DNA reads as TGCGCCAGCAGCTTGGGACAGGGATATGAAGCTTTCTTT.

A few counts support this clonotype. The rearrangement links TRBV7-9 to TRBJ1-2; no clear D. The V gene's germline CDR1 is SEHNR and CDR2 FQNEAQ (reference sequence). There are 17 residues in the CDR3. V was cut by 4 bases and J by 13 bases, with 31 bases left in between. CDR3 protein: CASSSHQDRLISLSRTF. CDR3 nucleotide sequence: TGTGCCAGCAGCTCACACCAGGACCGGCTTATTTCTTTGTCGCGCACCTTC.

J is TRBJ2-2 and V is TRBV13, with TRBD1 matching 8 bases. This CDR3 comprises 14 residues. The V and J ends lost 3 bases and 9 bases, in that order; junction bases with no gene match: 6. The V gene's germline CDR1 is PRHDT and CDR2 FYEKMQ (reference sequence). The chain's CDR3 is CASSLDDRGRELFF. CDR3 DNA sequence: TGTGCCAGCAGCTTGGACGACAGGGGCCGGGAGCTGTTTTTT.

The V gene is TRBV7-2, the J gene TRBJ2-7, with D possibly TRBD2 on 5 matching bases. The CDR3 covers 14 residues. Germline V CDR1 and CDR2: SGHTA, FQGNSA. Trimming removed 4 bases from V and 2 bases from J, with 12 bases in between. The CDR3 coding sequence is TGTGCCAGCAGCTACCACGGGAAAGCCTACGAGCAGTACTTC. Protein product: CASSYHGKAYEQYF.

This clonotype was observed a handful of times. CDR3 region: CASSSNRKRTDTQYF. DNA of the CDR3: TGTGCCAGCAGTTCCAACAGAAAACGCACAGATACGCAGTATTTT. The V and J genes are TRBV28 and TRBJ2-3; the D is unclear. The CDR3 is 15 amino acids. V lost 4 bases and J 1 base, leaving 12 bases between the germline ends. Germline V gene sequence: CDR1 MDHEN, CDR2 SYDVKM.

The V gene is TRBV9, the J gene TRBJ2-7; 8 nucleotides align to TRBD1. The V gene's germline CDR1 is SGDLS and CDR2 YYNGEE. V dropped 3 bases and J dropped 2; count of bases not matched to a gene: 7. CDR3 length: 15 amino acids. CDR3 sequence reads: CASSGGQGAPYEQYF. The CDR3 DNA reads as TGTGCCAGCAGCGGTGGACAGGGCGCACCCTACGAGCAGTACTTC. The full variable domain, in which reference TRBV9 and TRBJ2-7 provide the parts outside the CDR3, is DSGVTQTPKHLITATGQRVTLRCSPRSGDLSVYWYQQSLDQGLQFLIQYYNGEERAKGNILERFSAQQFPDLHSELNLSSLELGDSALYFCASSGGQGAPYEQYFGPGTRLTVT.

The rearrangement joins TRBV7-6 to TRBJ2-1, with TRBD2 matching 7 bases. Germline V gene sequence: CDR1 SGHVS, CDR2 FNYEAQ. The trim removed 1 base at V and 0 bases at J, leaving 0 bases unmatched. The CDR3 is 15 residues long. The chain's CDR3 is CASSLGLASYNEQFF. The CDR3 region has the DNA TGTGCCAGCAGCTTAGGACTAGCCTCCTACAATGAGCAGTTCTTC.

The chain joins TRBV27 to TRBJ1-1; no firm D call. The CDR3 contains 14 residues. CDR1 is MNHEY, CDR2 SMNVEV, per germline (reference sequence). V shed 2 bases and J shed 1 base, with 8 bases lying between them. The CDR3 nucleotides read TGTGCCAGCAGTTTAGGGAACGGGAACACTGAAGCTTTCTTT. Translated: CASSLGNGNTEAFF.

This clonotype was recorded many times. V gene TRBV6-1 combines with J gene TRBJ2-7; 10 nucleotides agree with TRBD1. The CDR3 consists of 15 residues. V lost 8 bases, J lost 3 bases, and 10 bases stayed unmatched. Germline CDR1 and CDR2: MNHNS and SASEGT. This CDR3 reads CASPDGTGDHYEQYF. The CDR3 DNA follows: TGTGCCAGCCCGGACGGGACAGGGGACCACTACGAGCAGTACTTC.

The rearrangement uses TRBV5-1 and TRBJ2-5; D gene uncertain. V was cut by 1 base and J by 6 bases, with 7 bases left in between. This CDR3 spans 12 amino acids. Germline CDR1 reads SGHRS; CDR2 reads YFSETQ. CDR3 region: CASSLLAKTQYF. DNA for the CDR3: TGCGCCAGCAGCTTGTTGGCGAAGACCCAGTACTTC.

The chain joins TRBV5-1 to TRBJ2-3, with D possibly TRBD2 on 5 matching bases. CDR3 length: 18 residues. Germline values: CDR1 SGHRS, CDR2 YFSETQ. Trimming took off 4 bases at V and 5 bases at J, with 26 bases between the two ends. This CDR3 reads CASSPVYPSSSGEDTQYF. The CDR3 nucleotides are TGCGCCAGCAGCCCAGTATATCCTAGCTCCTCCGGAGAAGATACGCAGTATTTT.

This chain uses TRBV18 with TRBJ2-7; a weak D match, TRBD1 (7 bases). The CDR3 loop spans 16 amino acids. The germline V gene encodes CDR1 KGHSH and CDR2 LQKENI. The ends were cut back, 5 bases at V and 3 bases at J, with 20 bases in the middle. The CDR3 loop is CASSGSAGQINYEQYF. Written as DNA, the CDR3 is TGTGCCAGCTCAGGGTCCGCGGGACAGATTAACTACGAGCAGTACTTC.

The V gene is TRBV4-2, the J gene TRBJ2-7; D may be TRBD1 or TRBD2 (5 bases each). CDR1 and CDR2 from the germline V gene are LGHNA and YNFKEQ. Trimming stripped 1 base from V and 5 bases from J, with 15 bases between. The CDR3 consists of 15 residues. In DNA, the CDR3 is TGTGCCAGCAGCCAAGTTATGAGCCGAGGGGACGAGCAGTACTTC. Protein sequence: CASSQVMSRGDEQYF.

The gene calls are TRBV29-1 and TRBJ2-2, with D maybe TRBD1 (5 bases). Per the germline V gene, CDR1 is SQVTM and CDR2 is ANQGSEA. The CDR3 length is 14 residues. Trimming pared 7 bases from V and 6 bases from J, leaving 18 bases between. CDR3 bases: TGCAGCGCCGGGTGGGGCGGCGAGGCCGGGGAGCTGTTTTTT. This encodes CSAGWGGEAGELFF.

The sample holds a few counts of this clonotype. The chain employs TRBV9 and TRBJ2-1, with 14 bases fitting TRBD2. Trimming cost V 2 bases and J 7 bases; bases outside gene matches: 2. The V gene's germline CDR1 is SGDLS and CDR2 YYNGEE. The CDR3 is 15 residues long. The CDR3 is CASSVGLAGGNEQFF. The CDR3, as DNA: TGTGCCAGCAGCGTCGGACTAGCGGGGGGTAATGAGCAGTTCTTC.

This rearrangement joins TRBV15 to TRBJ2-7, with 9 nucleotides matching TRBD2. The CDR3 loop spans 14 amino acids. The V and J ends lost 3 bases and 3 bases, in that order; junction bases with no gene match: 3. CDR1 is LNHNV and CDR2 is YYDKDF in the germline V gene (reference sequence). CDR3 amino acids: CATSSLAGSYEQYF. CDR3 coding DNA: TGTGCCACCAGCAGCCTAGCGGGAAGCTACGAGCAGTACTTC. The full variable domain, with the rest looked up from reference TRBV15 and TRBJ2-7, is DAMVIQNPRYQVTQFGKPVTLSCSQTLNHNVMYWYQQKSSQAPKLLFHYYDKDFNNEADTPDNFQSRRPNTSFCFLDIRSPGLGDTAMYLCATSSLAGSYEQYFGPGTRLTVT.

The CDR3 loop reads CASSITLLYGYTF. CDR3 DNA sequence: TGTGCCAGTAGTATCACCCTACTCTATGGCTACACCTTC. The J gene is TRBJ1-2, the V gene TRBV19, with D unclear. CDR1 is LNHDA, CDR2 SQIVND, per germline (reference sequence). The CDR3 loop spans 13 amino acids. V lost 3 bases and J 4 bases, leaving 9 bases between the germline ends.

The rearrangement uses TRBV19 and TRBJ2-2; perhaps TRBD1 as D (5 bases). V shed 3 bases and J shed 0 bases, with 8 bases lying between them. CDR3 length: 15 amino acids. Germline-derived CDR1 and CDR2 are LNHDA and SQIVND (reference sequence). The CDR3 is CASSIYRPNTGELFF. Written as DNA, the CDR3 is TGTGCCAGTAGTATTTACAGGCCGAACACCGGGGAGCTGTTTTTT.

This clonotype was counted only a few times. The chain has TRBV2 and TRBJ2-2; 15 nucleotides agree with TRBD2. This CDR3 has 17 amino acids. The V gene end was trimmed by 5 bases and the J gene end by 3 bases; junction bases not matched to a gene: 4. Per germline, CDR1 SNHLY and CDR2 FYNNEI. CDR3 DNA: TGTGCCAGCAGTAGGACTAGCGGGAGGGCCGACACCGGGGAGCTGTTTTTT. Translation gives CASSRTSGRADTGELFF.

In this sample, this clonotype is medium-sized. The chain employs TRBV29-1 and TRBJ2-2, with 13 positions matching TRBD2. The CDR3 covers 14 residues. Germline values: CDR1 SQVTM, CDR2 ANQGSEA. Trimming at V came to 4 bases and at J to 6 bases, leaving 2 bases not matched to a gene. The CDR3 reads CSVVLAGGPGELFF. The CDR3 bases are TGCAGCGTTGTACTAGCGGGAGGGCCCGGGGAGCTGTTTTTT.